What follows is one T cell receptor beta chain and its context. The antigen is unknown. The CDR3 totals 15 residues. The germline V and J ends were trimmed by 6 bases and 1 base, with 12 bases remaining between them. Germline CDR1 is SGHAT and CDR2 is FQNNGV. TCRdb independently ran MiXCR on the reads; one entry per CDR3 protein. This repertoire shows roughly 730,000 distinct CDR3 sequences, roughly a third found once; its top ten account for 15% to 20%. This sample is part of a study of T cell repertoires in cytomegalovirus infection. Study overall: Both recently identified HLA-C-restricted and well-studied HLA-B-restricted CMV epitopes were used in the study. Study-wide findings and caveats: Clonotypes of TCR beta that were HLA-C-restricted and CMV-specific dominated the ex vivo response. Cumulative frequency (of public TCR beta family members) identified carriers of CMV plus the relevant HLA.

The source is a human donor in good health (CMV status not recorded). Some clones in this sample may be carry-over from other donors' samples. Sequences were derived from cultured PBMCs, sampled from culture after CMV antigen stimulation. This chain links TRBV11-2 with TRBJ2-2; D not certain. CDR3 loop: CASRPLRENTGELFF. The CDR3 coding sequence is TGTGCCAGCAGACCACTTAGGGAGAACACCGGGGAGCTGTTTTTT.